The 21 T cell receptor beta chains in this list originate from one sample, sequenced in a study of cytomegalovirus exposure and HLA in healthy donors. Researchers ran the PCR with 60 Vbeta and 13 Jbeta primers. TCRdb's copy holds only in-frame clones and misses some; the assay was immunoSEQ multiplex PCR. The data show over 150,000 clones, 80% seen once. The specimen was PBMCs. The receptors derive from a woman in her 50s in good health and CMV-seronegative.

This sequence joins TRBV11-3 and TRBJ1-1, with D unresolved. CDR1 is SGHNT and CDR2 is YENEEA in the germline V gene. The CDR3 runs 14 residues. Deletions cut 5 bases from V and 4 bases from J, with 14 bases between. The CDR3 DNA sequence: TGTGCCAGCAGCGAAACTTCGGTTGCCACTGAAGCTTTCTTT. The encoded protein is CASSETSVATEAFF.

This sequence joins TRBV7-2 and TRBJ1-5; 8 nucleotides agree with TRBD1. The CDR3 loop spans 17 amino acids. The V gene's germline CDR1 is SGHTA and CDR2 FQGNSA. The V gene end was trimmed by 4 bases and the J gene end by 0 bases; junction bases not matched to a gene: 8. The CDR3: CASSWDRRMYSNQPQHF. The CDR3 coding sequence is TGTGCCAGCAGCTGGGACAGGCGAATGTATAGCAATCAGCCCCAGCATTTT.

The chain recombines TRBV7-2 with TRBJ2-1; 8 bases line up with TRBD2. The J segment lost 1 base and the V segment lost 7 bases, leaving 3 bases of the junction unmatched. The CDR3 extends over 14 amino acids. Per germline, CDR1 SGHTA and CDR2 FQGNSA. The CDR3 is CASTTSGSYNEQFF. The CDR3 DNA is TGTGCCAGCACCACTAGCGGATCCTACAATGAGCAGTTCTTC. The variable domain in full, completed from reference TRBV7-2 and TRBJ2-1, reads GAGVSQSPSNKVTEKGKDVELRCDPISGHTALYWYRQSLGQGLEFLIYFQGNSAPDKSGLPSDRFSAERTGGSVSTLTIQRTQQEDSAVYLCASTTSGSYNEQFFGPGTRLTVL.

The genes are TRBV19 and TRBJ2-5, with a weak D call TRBD1 (5 bases). In germline, CDR1 is LNHDA, CDR2 SQIVND (reference sequence). The CDR3 contains 16 residues. V was pared by 2 bases and J by 2 bases, with 15 bases between. CDR3 in DNA: TGTGCCAGTAGTATAAGGCGCCAGACAGTACAAGAGACCCAGTACTTC. It is translated as CASSIRRQTVQETQYF.

In its sample, this clone was seen a few times. This sequence joins TRBV5-4 and TRBJ2-7; the match to TRBD2 covers 8 bases. V shed 4 bases and J 1 base; nucleotides not matched to a gene: 10. CDR1 and CDR2 from the germline V gene are SGHNT and YYREEE (reference sequence). CDR3 length: 16 residues. In DNA, the CDR3 is TGTGCCAGCAGCCCGGGGGGGGCCCTTAGGTCCTACGAGCAGTACTTC. Amino acids: CASSPGGALRSYEQYF.

V is TRBV28 and J is TRBJ2-6; the D is unclear. Germline assignment: CDR1 MDHEN and CDR2 SYDVKM. V was cut by 2 bases and J by 2 bases, with 13 bases left in between. The CDR3 sequence is 17 residues long. Here the CDR3 reads CASSLPSTETGANVLTF. The CDR3 DNA sequence: TGTGCCAGCAGTTTACCCTCGACTGAGACTGGGGCCAACGTCCTGACTTTC.

This clone is a singleton in its sample. The V call is TRBV28, the J call TRBJ2-7; D may be TRBD1 (6 bases). The CDR3 totals 15 residues. Trimming removed 3 bases at V and 1 base at J, with 13 bases between. The V gene's germline CDR1 is MDHEN and CDR2 SYDVKM. CDR3 in amino acids: CASSFRRDISYEQYF. The CDR3 DNA reads TGTGCCAGCAGTTTTAGACGGGACATTTCCTACGAGCAGTACTTC. The full variable domain, in which reference TRBV28 and TRBJ2-7 provide the parts outside the CDR3, is DVKVTQSSRYLVKRTGEKVFLECVQDMDHENMFWYRQDPGLGLRLIYFSYDVKMKEKGDIPEGYSVSREKKERFSLILESASTNQTSMYLCASSFRRDISYEQYFGPGTRLTVT.

The chain recombines TRBV9 with TRBJ2-1; TRBD2 matches 15 bases. The CDR3 runs 17 residues. Losses at the gene ends were 3 bases for V and 7 bases for J; bases not matched to a gene: 8. The germline gives CDR1 SGDLS, CDR2 YYNGEE. CDR3 DNA sequence: TGTGCCAGCAGCGGAGGACTAGCGGGGGGGCTATCAAATGAGCAGTTCTTC. Translation gives CASSGGLAGGLSNEQFF. Drawing the rest from reference TRBV9 and TRBJ2-1, the complete variable domain is DSGVTQTPKHLITATGQRVTLRCSPRSGDLSVYWYQQSLDQGLQFLIQYYNGEERAKGNILERFSAQQFPDLHSELNLSSLELGDSALYFCASSGGLAGGLSNEQFFGPGTRLTVL.

V and J are TRBV4-3 and TRBJ2-7, with TRBD2 as a possible D gene (6 bases). There are 16 residues in the CDR3. V dropped 3 bases and J dropped 4 bases, with 19 bases sitting between them. The germline gives CDR1 LGHNA, CDR2 YSLEER. The CDR3 DNA sequence: TGCGCCAGCAGCCACGAGACCGGGACTGCCTATTACGAGCAGTACTTC. This gives the protein CASSHETGTAYYEQYF.

This clone showed up just a few times. The chain employs TRBV7-2 and TRBJ1-4, with 8 bases lining up with TRBD1. The CDR3 is 14 amino acids. The junction had 6 bases not matched to a gene; V was cut back by 5 bases and J by 7 bases. From germline, CDR1 is SGHTA and CDR2 FQGNSA. Here the CDR3 reads CASSRRQGREKLFF. The DNA of the CDR3 is TGTGCCAGCAGCCGTAGACAGGGGCGTGAAAAACTGTTTTTT.

The sample holds one count of this clone. This chain uses TRBV7-8 with TRBJ1-3, with D unresolved. V was clipped by 2 bases and J by 0 bases, with 14 bases between them. CDR3 length: 17 residues. The V gene's germline CDR1 is SGHVS and CDR2 FQNEAQ. DNA of the CDR3: TGTGCCAGCAGCTTAATAGAGTCGGGGAGCTCTGGAAACACCATATATTTT. This sequence encodes CASSLIESGSSGNTIYF. The full variable domain, its missing parts supplied by reference TRBV7-8 and TRBJ1-3, is GAGVSQSPRYKVAKRGQDVALRCDPISGHVSLFWYQQALGQGPEFLTYFQNEAQLDKSGLPSDRFFAERPEGSVSTLKIQRTQQEDSAVYLCASSLIESGSSGNTIYFGEGSWLTVV.

The chain links TRBV18 to TRBJ1-1; D is perhaps TRBD1 (5 bases). V lost 6 bases, J lost 0 bases, and 26 bases lay in between. Germline V CDR1 and CDR2: KGHSH, LQKENI. The CDR3 is 19 amino acids. The CDR3 nucleotides are TGTGCCAGCTCCCCAAGGCGACAGACAGAAGACCTTTTGAACACTGAAGCTTTCTTT. It is translated as CASSPRRQTEDLLNTEAFF.

The chain combines TRBV7-2 with TRBJ2-7; TRBD2 might be the D (5 bases). This CDR3 has 13 residues. V was pared by 5 bases and J by 7 bases, with 15 bases between. Germline V CDR1 and CDR2: SGHTA, FQGNSA. The CDR3 DNA follows: TGTGCCAGCAGCACAACCCGAGGGCAGGAGCAGTACTTC. It encodes CASSTTRGQEQYF. Filled out from reference TRBV7-2 and TRBJ2-7, the complete variable domain reads GAGVSQSPSNKVTEKGKDVELRCDPISGHTALYWYRQSLGQGLEFLIYFQGNSAPDKSGLPSDRFSAERTGGSVSTLTIQRTQQEDSAVYLCASSTTRGQEQYFGPGTRLTVT.

The chain recombines TRBV6-5 with TRBJ1-5; 10 bases agree with TRBD1. From germline, CDR1 is MNHEY and CDR2 SVGAGI. The CDR3 is 14 residues long. Germline trimming cut 6 bases from V and 7 bases from J; bases unmatched to any gene: 6. CDR3 nucleotide sequence: TGTGCCAGCAGACGGGACAGGGGTGGCCAGCCCCAGCATTTT. It encodes CASRRDRGGQPQHF.

V gene TRBV5-1 combines with J gene TRBJ2-1; 11 bases are a match to TRBD2. V dropped 4 bases and J dropped 3; count of bases not matched to a gene: 6. In germline, CDR1 is SGHRS, CDR2 YFSETQ. The CDR3 runs 16 residues. CDR3 residues: CASSLATSGNYNEQFF. The CDR3 nucleotides are TGCGCCAGCAGCCTCGCGACTAGCGGGAACTACAATGAGCAGTTCTTC.

The J gene is TRBJ1-2, the V gene TRBV27; no reliable D call. This CDR3 spans 16 amino acids. Germline CDR1 reads MNHEY; CDR2 reads SMNVEV (reference sequence). V gave up 0 bases and J gave up 6 bases, with 17 bases separating them. The CDR3 nucleotides are TGTGCCAGCAGTTTATCGGCAGGTTTGAAGTTAAATGGCTACACCTTC. Amino acids: CASSLSAGLKLNGYTF.

The chain is built from TRBV18 and TRBJ2-1; 8 nucleotides line up with TRBD2. V gave up 0 bases and J gave up 2 bases; unmatched junction bases: 9. Germline CDR1 is KGHSH and CDR2 is LQKENI. The CDR3 runs 18 residues. The CDR3 sequence is CASSPPSRSGGAYNEQFF. DNA of the CDR3: TGTGCCAGCTCACCACCCTCTCGCTCGGGGGGGGCCTACAATGAGCAGTTCTTC.

The chain links TRBV6-6 to TRBJ2-7, with D hard to call. Germline values: CDR1 MNHNY, CDR2 SVGAGI (reference sequence). V was trimmed by 1 base and J by 6 bases, leaving 13 bases between them. The CDR3 extends over 14 amino acids. CDR3 sequence: CASSYWPGLGEQYF. DNA for the CDR3: TGTGCCAGCAGTTACTGGCCCGGGTTAGGCGAGCAGTACTTC.

This clone appeared a few times. V gene TRBV4-1 combines with J gene TRBJ2-3; 13 bases match TRBD2. V lost 3 bases to trimming and J lost 4 bases; unmatched junction nucleotides: 7. The CDR3 spans 17 residues. In germline, CDR1 is MGHRA, CDR2 YSYEKL. In DNA form, the CDR3 reads TGCGCCAGCAGCCACTGGACTAGCGGGGGTGCGGCAGATACGCAGTATTTT. Translating gives CASSHWTSGGAADTQYF.

CDR3 sequence: CASSYPGVPGTQYF. CDR3 DNA sequence: TGTGCCAGCAGTTACCCAGGGGTACCCGGGACCCAGTACTTC. The genes are TRBV5-8 and TRBJ2-5, with D possibly TRBD1 on 6 matching bases. Looked up from germline, CDR1 is SGHTS and CDR2 is YDEGEE. The CDR3 has 14 residues. With 5 bases removed from V and 7 bases from J, the gap between germline ends came to 18 bases.

The CDR3 sequence: CASSVRTGQTKAYNEQFF. CDR3 bases: TGTGCCAGCAGCGTTCGGACCGGACAGACCAAGGCCTACAATGAGCAGTTCTTC. The J gene is TRBJ2-1, the V gene TRBV9, with a weak D call TRBD1 (6 bases). The CDR3 extends over 18 amino acids. Germline-derived CDR1 and CDR2 are SGDLS and YYNGEE. The germline V and J ends were trimmed by 2 bases and 2 bases, with 20 bases remaining between them. Supplemented by reference TRBV9 and TRBJ2-1, the full variable domain reads DSGVTQTPKHLITATGQRVTLRCSPRSGDLSVYWYQQSLDQGLQFLIQYYNGEERAKGNILERFSAQQFPDLHSELNLSSLELGDSALYFCASSVRTGQTKAYNEQFFGPGTRLTVL.